The entry below describes one T cell receptor beta chain. Its cognate antigen is unknown. This specimen belongs to a study of CD8 T cells in Susac syndrome. Study-level results: In its TCR sequencing and HLA analysis, the study acknowledged that the number of individuals was relatively small.

Random hexamers were used to reverse transcribe an amount of roughly 0.45 to 1 ug RNA. With immunoSEQ multiplex PCR, TCR beta CDR3 was amplified across 54 Vbeta and 13 Jbeta. TCRdb reprocessed the immunoSEQ multiplex PCR reads with MiXCR, giving one entry per CDR3 protein. The data show about 200,000 distinct CDR3 sequences, about 95% seen once. Peripheral blood CD8+ and CD4+ T cells were profiled by TCR beta sequencing. TEMRA cells were FACS-enriched, with CD8+ and CD4+ T cells isolated negatively. The germline V gene encodes CDR1 SGHTA and CDR2 FQGTGA. V lost 2 bases, J lost 5 bases, and 14 bases lay in between. The CDR3 covers 15 residues.

The sequenced sample was CD4+ T cells from PBMCs. The receptor comes from a human donor with multiple sclerosis. V gene TRBV7-3 combines with J gene TRBJ2-3; tentative D call: TRBD2 (5 bases). CDR3 amino acids: CASSLRASSRDTQYF. The CDR3 DNA is TGTGCCAGCAGCTTACGGGCTAGCTCAAGAGATACGCAGTATTTT.